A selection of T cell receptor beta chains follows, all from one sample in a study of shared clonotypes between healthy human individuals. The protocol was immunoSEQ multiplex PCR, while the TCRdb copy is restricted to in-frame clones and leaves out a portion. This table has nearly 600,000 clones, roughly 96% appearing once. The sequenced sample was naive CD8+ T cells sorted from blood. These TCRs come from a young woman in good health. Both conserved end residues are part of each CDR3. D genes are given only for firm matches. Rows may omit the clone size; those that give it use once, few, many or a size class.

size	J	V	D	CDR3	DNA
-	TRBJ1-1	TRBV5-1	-	CASSLADTEAFF	TGCGCCAGCAGCTTGGCCGACACTGAAGCTTTCTTT
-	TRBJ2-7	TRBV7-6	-	CASSLGGYTYEQYF	TGTGCCAGCAGCTTAGGAGGGTACACCTACGAGCAGTACTTC
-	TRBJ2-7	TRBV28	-	CASSVTGTSYEQYF	TGTGCCAGCAGTGTTACAGGGACCTCCTACGAGCAGTACTTC
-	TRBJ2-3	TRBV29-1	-	CSVDEGTNTQYF	TGCAGCGTTGATGAGGGGACAAATACGCAGTATTTT
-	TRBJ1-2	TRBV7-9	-	CASSLVGGEGYTF	TGTGCCAGCAGCTTGGTTGGGGGCGAGGGCTACACCTTC
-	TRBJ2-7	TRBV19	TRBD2	CASSPTSGDYEQYF	TGTGCCAGTAGTCCGACTAGCGGAGACTACGAGCAGTACTTC
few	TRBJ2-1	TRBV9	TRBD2	CASSGSGSSYNEQFF	TGTGCCAGCAGCGGAAGCGGGAGCTCCTACAATGAGCAGTTCTTC
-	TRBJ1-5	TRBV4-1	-	CASSQEPGQLSNQPQHF	TGCGCCAGCAGCCAAGAACCCGGACAACTTAGCAATCAGCCCCAGCATTTT
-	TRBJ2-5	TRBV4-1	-	CASSQDSGGLPPETQYF	TGCGCCAGCAGCCAAGATAGCGGCGGACTGCCGCCGGAGACCCAGTACTTC
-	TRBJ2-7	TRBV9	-	CASSVEGSSYEQYF	TGTGCCAGCAGCGTAGAAGGAAGCTCCTACGAGCAGTACTTC
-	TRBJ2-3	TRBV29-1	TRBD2	CSVTAGVTDTQYF	TGCAGCGTTACAGCGGGAGTCACAGATACGCAGTATTTT
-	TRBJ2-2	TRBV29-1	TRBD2	CSVSGTSGTSTGELFF	TGCAGCGTATCCGGGACTAGCGGCACGAGCACCGGGGAGCTGTTTTTT
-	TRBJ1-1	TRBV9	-	CASSAHGGGTEAFF	TGTGCCAGCAGCGCCCACGGGGGCGGCACTGAAGCTTTCTTT
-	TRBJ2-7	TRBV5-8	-	CASSLFHEQYF	TGTGCCAGCAGCTTGTTCCACGAGCAGTACTTC
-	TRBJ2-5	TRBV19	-	CASSITGTGQETQYF	TGTGCCAGTAGTATTACGGGAACCGGGCAAGAGACCCAGTACTTC
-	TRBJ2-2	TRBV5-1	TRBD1	CASSFHPGQGAIVTGELFF	TGCGCCAGCAGTTTCCACCCGGGACAGGGGGCAATAGTCACCGGGGAGCTGTTTTTT
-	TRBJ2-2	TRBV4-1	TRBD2	CASSLTIAGFANTGELFF	TGCGCCAGCAGCCTTACCATAGCGGGGTTCGCGAACACCGGGGAGCTGTTTTTT
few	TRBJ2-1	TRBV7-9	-	CASSPGSTYNEQFF	TGTGCCAGCAGTCCGGGGAGTACCTACAATGAGCAGTTCTTC
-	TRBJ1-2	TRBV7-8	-	CASSSSPGVLSYTF	TGTGCCAGCAGTTCCTCTCCGGGGGTTCTCAGCTACACCTTC
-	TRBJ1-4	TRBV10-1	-	CASSEGFNEKLFF	TGCGCCAGCAGTGAGGGATTTAATGAAAAACTGTTTTTT
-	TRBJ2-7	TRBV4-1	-	CASSHGPGARDEQYF	TGCGCCAGCAGCCATGGGCCCGGGGCCCGAGACGAGCAGTACTTC
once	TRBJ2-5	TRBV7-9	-	CASSWPTDPEETQYF	TGTGCCAGCAGCTGGCCTACCGACCCCGAAGAGACCCAGTACTTC
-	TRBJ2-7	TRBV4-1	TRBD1	CASSPGTGGYEQYF	TGCGCCAGCAGCCCTGGGACAGGGGGGTACGAGCAGTACTTC
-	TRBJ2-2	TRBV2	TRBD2	CASTLPWGGRDTGELFF	TGTGCCAGCACTCTACCTTGGGGCGGGAGGGACACCGGGGAGCTGTTTTTT
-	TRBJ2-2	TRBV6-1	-	CASSEKVLAGELFF	TGTGCCAGCAGTGAAAAGGTACTCGCCGGGGAGCTGTTTTTT
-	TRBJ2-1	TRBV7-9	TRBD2	CASSSGLAGAYNEQFF	TGTGCCAGCAGCTCCGGACTAGCGGGAGCCTACAATGAGCAGTTCTTC
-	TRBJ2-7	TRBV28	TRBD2	CASSLGLAGSHEQYF	TGTGCCAGCAGTCTGGGACTAGCGGGGTCCCACGAGCAGTACTTC
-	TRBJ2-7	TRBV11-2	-	CASSLVGRNEQYF	TGTGCCAGCAGCTTAGTCGGGAGAAACGAGCAGTACTTC
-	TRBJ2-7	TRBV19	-	CATPSREVGEGYEQYF	TGTGCCACCCCTTCCCGGGAAGTCGGAGAGGGCTACGAGCAGTACTTC
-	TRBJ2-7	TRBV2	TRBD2	CASTPEGWTSGPYEQYF	TGTGCCAGCACCCCAGAGGGGTGGACTAGCGGCCCCTACGAGCAGTACTTC
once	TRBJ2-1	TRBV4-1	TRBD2	CASSQPKLAGGPANEQFF	TGCGCCAGCAGCCAACCAAAATTAGCGGGAGGGCCTGCTAATGAGCAGTTCTTC
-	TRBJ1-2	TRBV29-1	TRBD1	CSVISGQDYGYTF	TGCAGCGTCATATCCGGACAGGACTATGGCTACACCTTC
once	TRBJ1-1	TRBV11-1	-	CASSLDIGQKAFF	TGTGCCAGCAGCTTAGATATCGGACAGAAAGCTTTCTTT
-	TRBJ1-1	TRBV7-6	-	CASSPSPEYMNTEAFF	TGTGCCAGCAGCCCAAGCCCTGAGTACATGAACACTGAAGCTTTCTTT
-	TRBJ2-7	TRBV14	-	CASRKAASSYEQYF	TGTGCCAGCAGAAAGGCAGCAAGCTCCTACGAGCAGTACTTC
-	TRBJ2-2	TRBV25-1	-	CASSPVNTGELFF	TGTGCCAGCAGCCCAGTCAACACCGGGGAGCTGTTTTTT
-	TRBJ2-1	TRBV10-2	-	CASSESEKLPILYNEQFF	TGCGCCAGCAGTGAGTCCGAGAAGCTCCCCATCTTGTACAATGAGCAGTTCTTC
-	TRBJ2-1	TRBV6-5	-	CASSYGGFGEQFF	TGTGCCAGCAGTTACGGTGGCTTCGGTGAGCAGTTCTTC
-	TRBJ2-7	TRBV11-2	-	CASSLFGPTWSYEQYF	TGTGCCAGCAGCTTATTCGGGCCTACCTGGTCCTACGAGCAGTACTTC
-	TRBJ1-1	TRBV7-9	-	CASSLKGPNTEAFF	TGTGCCAGCAGCTTAAAGGGACCGAACACTGAAGCTTTCTTT
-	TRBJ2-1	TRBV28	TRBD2	CASSFGGLAGLNEQFF	TGTGCCAGCAGTTTCGGGGGGCTAGCGGGACTCAATGAGCAGTTCTTC
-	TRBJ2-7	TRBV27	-	CASSLYGGGAGITYEQYF	TGTGCCAGCAGTTTATATGGGGGTGGTGCGGGCATAACCTACGAGCAGTACTTC
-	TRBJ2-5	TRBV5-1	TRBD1	CASSFRAGGGLETQYF	TGCGCCAGCAGCTTTCGGGCAGGGGGCGGCCTAGAGACCCAGTACTTC
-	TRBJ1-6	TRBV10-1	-	CASSVGGYSPLHF	TGCGCCAGCAGTGTAGGGGGGTACTCACCCCTCCACTTT
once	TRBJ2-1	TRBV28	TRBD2	CASSSRPSGLSNEQFF	TGTGCCAGCAGTTCCCGCCCTAGCGGGTTAAGTAATGAGCAGTTCTTC
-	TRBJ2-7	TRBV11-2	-	CASTTGPGQTRYEQYF	TGTGCCAGCACCACTGGCCCCGGACAGACCCGCTACGAGCAGTACTTC